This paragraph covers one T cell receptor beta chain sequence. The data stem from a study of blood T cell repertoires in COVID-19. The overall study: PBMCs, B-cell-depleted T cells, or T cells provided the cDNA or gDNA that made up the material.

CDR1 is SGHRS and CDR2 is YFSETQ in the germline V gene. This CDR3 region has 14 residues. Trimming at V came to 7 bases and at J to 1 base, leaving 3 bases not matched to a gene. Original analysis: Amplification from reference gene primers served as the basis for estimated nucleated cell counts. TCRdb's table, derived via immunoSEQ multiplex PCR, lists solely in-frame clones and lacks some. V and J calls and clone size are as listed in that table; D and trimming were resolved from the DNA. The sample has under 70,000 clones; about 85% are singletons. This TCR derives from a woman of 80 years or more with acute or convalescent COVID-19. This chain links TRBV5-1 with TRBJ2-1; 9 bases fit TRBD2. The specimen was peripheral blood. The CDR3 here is CASSAGGSYNEQFF. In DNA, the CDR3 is TGCGCCAGCTCTGCGGGGGGGTCCTACAATGAGCAGTTCTTC.